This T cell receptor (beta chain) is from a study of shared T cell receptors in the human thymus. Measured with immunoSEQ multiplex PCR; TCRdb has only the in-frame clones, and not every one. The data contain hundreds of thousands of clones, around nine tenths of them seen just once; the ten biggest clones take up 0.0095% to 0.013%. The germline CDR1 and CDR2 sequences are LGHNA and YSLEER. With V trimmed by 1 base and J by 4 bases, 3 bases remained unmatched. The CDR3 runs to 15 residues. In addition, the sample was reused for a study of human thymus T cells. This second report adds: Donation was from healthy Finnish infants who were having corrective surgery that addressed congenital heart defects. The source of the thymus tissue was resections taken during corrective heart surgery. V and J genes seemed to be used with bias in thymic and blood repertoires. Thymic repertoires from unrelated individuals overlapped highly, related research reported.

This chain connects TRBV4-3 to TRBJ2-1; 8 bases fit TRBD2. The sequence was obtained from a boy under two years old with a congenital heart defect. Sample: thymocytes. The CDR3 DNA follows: TGCGCCAGCAGCCAAGTGACTAGCGTATACAATGAGCAGTTCTTC. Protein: CASSQVTSVYNEQFF.